The present TCR beta chain was sequenced within a study of identical twins. V lost 1 base and J 10 bases, leaving 8 bases between the germline ends. The germline gives CDR1 DFQATT, CDR2 SNEGSKA (reference sequence). The CDR3 runs to 11 residues. TCRdb re-analysed the 5' RACE reads in MiXCR, keeping a single row per CDR3 protein. The sample consists of approximately 590,000 distinct CDR3 sequences, approximately 10% of them appearing once. These data were likewise used in another study, on yellow fever vaccine responses in identical twins.

The sample consisted of PBMCs. The chain carries TRBV20-1 and TRBJ2-1; tentative D call: TRBD2 (6 bases). This sequence was found in a woman between 18 and 29 years old in good health. CDR3 protein: CSARGGAEQFF. Here the CDR3 DNA reads TGCAGTGCTAGAGGCGGGGCCGAGCAGTTCTTC.